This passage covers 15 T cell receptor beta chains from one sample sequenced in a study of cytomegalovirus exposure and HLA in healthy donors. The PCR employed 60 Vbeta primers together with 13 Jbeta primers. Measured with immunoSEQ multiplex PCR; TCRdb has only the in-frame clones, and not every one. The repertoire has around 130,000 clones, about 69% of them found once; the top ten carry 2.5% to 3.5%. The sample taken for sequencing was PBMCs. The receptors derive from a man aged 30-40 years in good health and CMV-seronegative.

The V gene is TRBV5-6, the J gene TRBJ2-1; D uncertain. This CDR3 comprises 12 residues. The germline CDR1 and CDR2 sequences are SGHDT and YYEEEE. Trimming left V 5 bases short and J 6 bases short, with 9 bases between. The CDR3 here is CASRISINEQFF. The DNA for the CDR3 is TGTGCCAGCAGAATTAGCATCAATGAGCAGTTCTTC.

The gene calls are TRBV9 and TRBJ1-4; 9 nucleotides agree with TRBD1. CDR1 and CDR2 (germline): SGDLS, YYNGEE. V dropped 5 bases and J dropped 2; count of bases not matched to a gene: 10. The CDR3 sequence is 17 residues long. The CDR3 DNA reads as TGTGCCAGCAGTGCTTCAGCTGGGACAGGGACTAATGAAAAACTGTTTTTT. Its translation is CASSASAGTGTNEKLFF.

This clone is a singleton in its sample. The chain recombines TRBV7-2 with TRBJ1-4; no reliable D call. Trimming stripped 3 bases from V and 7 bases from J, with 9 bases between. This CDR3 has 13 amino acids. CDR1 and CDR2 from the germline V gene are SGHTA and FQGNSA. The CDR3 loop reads CASSFSEGEKLFF. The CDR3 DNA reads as TGTGCCAGCAGCTTTTCTGAGGGTGAAAAACTGTTTTTT. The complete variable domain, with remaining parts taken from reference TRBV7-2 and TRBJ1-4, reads GAGVSQSPSNKVTEKGKDVELRCDPISGHTALYWYRQSLGQGLEFLIYFQGNSAPDKSGLPSDRFSAERTGGSVSTLTIQRTQQEDSAVYLCASSFSEGEKLFFGSGTQLSVL.

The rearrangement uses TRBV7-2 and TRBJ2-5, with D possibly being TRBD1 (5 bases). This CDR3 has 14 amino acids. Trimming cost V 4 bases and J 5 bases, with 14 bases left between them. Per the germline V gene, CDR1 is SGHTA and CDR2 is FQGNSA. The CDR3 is CASSSPQGWETQYF. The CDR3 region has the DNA TGTGCCAGCAGCTCCCCCCAGGGCTGGGAGACCCAGTACTTC.

The CDR3 nucleotides read TGTGCCAGCTCACCACCGGACAGCTATGGCTACACCTTC. This encodes CASSPPDSYGYTF. This chain joins TRBV18 and TRBJ1-2, with D possibly being TRBD1 (6 bases). The CDR3 contains 13 residues. Between the trimmed V and J ends, which lost 0 bases and 4 bases, there was a span of 6 bases. Germline CDR1 reads KGHSH; CDR2 reads LQKENI.

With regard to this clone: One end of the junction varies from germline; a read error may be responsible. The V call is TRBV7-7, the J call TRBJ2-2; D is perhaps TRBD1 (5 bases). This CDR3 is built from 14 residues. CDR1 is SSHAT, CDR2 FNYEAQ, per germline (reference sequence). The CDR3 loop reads CASSLVQASGELFF. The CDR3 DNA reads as TGTGCTAGCAGCTTAGTACAGGCTTCCGGGGAGCTGTTTTTT.

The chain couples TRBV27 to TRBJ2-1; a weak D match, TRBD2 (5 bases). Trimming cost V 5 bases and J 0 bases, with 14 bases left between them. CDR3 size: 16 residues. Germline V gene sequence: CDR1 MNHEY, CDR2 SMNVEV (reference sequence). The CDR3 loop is CASSPKTGSSYNEQFF. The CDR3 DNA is TGTGCCAGCAGTCCGAAGACGGGAAGCTCCTACAATGAGCAGTTCTTC.

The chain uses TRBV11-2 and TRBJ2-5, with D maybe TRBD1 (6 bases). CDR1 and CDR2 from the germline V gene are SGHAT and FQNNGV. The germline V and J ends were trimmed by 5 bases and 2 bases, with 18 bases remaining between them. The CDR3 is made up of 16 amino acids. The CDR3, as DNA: TGTGCCAGCAGCCAGAAGGGCCGGGACAAACAAGAGACCCAGTACTTC. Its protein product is CASSQKGRDKQETQYF.

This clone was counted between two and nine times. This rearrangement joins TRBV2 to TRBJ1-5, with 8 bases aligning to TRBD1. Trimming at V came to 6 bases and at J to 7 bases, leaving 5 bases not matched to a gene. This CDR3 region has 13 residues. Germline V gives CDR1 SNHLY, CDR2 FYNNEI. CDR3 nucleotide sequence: TGTGCCAGCAGCCGGACAGGGCTCCAGCCCCAGCATTTT. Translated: CASSRTGLQPQHF.

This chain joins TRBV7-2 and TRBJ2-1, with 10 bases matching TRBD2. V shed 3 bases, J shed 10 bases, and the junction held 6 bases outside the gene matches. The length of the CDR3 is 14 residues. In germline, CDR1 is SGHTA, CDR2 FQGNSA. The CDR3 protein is CASSFSGGAQEQFF. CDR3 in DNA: TGTGCCAGCAGCTTCAGCGGGGGGGCGCAAGAGCAGTTCTTC.

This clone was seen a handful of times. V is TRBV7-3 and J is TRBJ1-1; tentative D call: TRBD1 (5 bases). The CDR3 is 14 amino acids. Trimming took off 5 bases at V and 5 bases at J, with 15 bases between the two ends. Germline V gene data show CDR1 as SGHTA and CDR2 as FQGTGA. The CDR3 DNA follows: TGTGCCAGCAGCCCGGGACTTATGGAGACTGAAGCTTTCTTT. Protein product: CASSPGLMETEAFF.

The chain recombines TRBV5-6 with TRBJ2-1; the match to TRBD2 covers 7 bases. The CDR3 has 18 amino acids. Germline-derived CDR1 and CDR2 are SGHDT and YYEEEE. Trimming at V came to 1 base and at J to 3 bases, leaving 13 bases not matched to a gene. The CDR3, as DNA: TGTGCCAGCAGCTTGTCACAGTTTGGTAGCGGGCTCTACAATGAGCAGTTCTTC. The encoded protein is CASSLSQFGSGLYNEQFF. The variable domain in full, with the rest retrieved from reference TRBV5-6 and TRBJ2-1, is DAGVTQSPTHLIKTRGQQVTLRCSPKSGHDTVSWYQQALGQGPQFIFQYYEEEERQRGNFPDRFSGHQFPNYSSELNVNALLLGDSALYLCASSLSQFGSGLYNEQFFGPGTRLTVL.

In nucleotides, the CDR3 is TGCGCCAGCAGCCTGGGGGACTTCCAAGAGACCCAGTACTTC. Translating gives CASSLGDFQETQYF. The rearrangement joins TRBV5-1 to TRBJ2-5; tentative D call: TRBD2 (6 bases). The germline V gene has CDR1 SGHRS and CDR2 YFSETQ. The CDR3 length is 14 residues. The germline V and J ends were trimmed by 4 bases and 1 base, with 11 bases remaining between them.

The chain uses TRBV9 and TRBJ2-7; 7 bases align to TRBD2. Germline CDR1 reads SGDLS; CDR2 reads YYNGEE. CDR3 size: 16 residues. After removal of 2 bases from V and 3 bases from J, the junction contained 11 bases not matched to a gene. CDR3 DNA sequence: TGTGCCAGCAGCGTGCACTCGGGAGGCGCTAACTACGAGCAGTACTTC. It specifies CASSVHSGGANYEQYF.

Here the CDR3 DNA reads TGCGCCAGCAGCCAAGAACTGCTCTCCTACAATGAGCAGTTCTTC. Protein product: CASSQELLSYNEQFF. The chain couples TRBV4-3 to TRBJ2-1; no reliable D call. Trimming removed 0 bases from V and 0 bases from J, with 6 bases in between. There are 15 residues in the CDR3. Germline CDR1 reads LGHNA; CDR2 reads YSLEER.